This TCR beta chain appears in the sequencing data of a study of CD8 T cells in Susac syndrome. Reverse transcription of about 0.5 to 1 ug RNA was carried out with random hexamers. Amplification of TCR beta CDR3 spanned 54 Vbeta and 13 Jbeta via immunoSEQ multiplex PCR. TCRdb re-called the immunoSEQ multiplex PCR reads through MiXCR, storing one row per CDR3 protein. This repertoire shows about 60,000 distinct CDR3 sequences, approximately 94% found once; its top ten account for 0.15% to 0.2%. Sequencing of TCR beta was undertaken in CD8+ and CD4+ T cells derived from blood. The control group consisted of healthy donors matched for age and sex. Isolation of CD8+ and CD4+ T cells was performed negatively, whereas enrichment of TEMRA cells was done by FACS. The CDR3 contains 14 residues. Trimming left V 0 bases short and J 1 base short, with 6 bases between. Per germline, CDR1 LGHNA and CDR2 YSLEER.

The TCR sequence derives from a human donor in good health. The source material was CD8+ T cells from PBMCs. V usage is TRBV4-3 and J usage is TRBJ1-1; D is ambiguous. The CDR3 sequence: CASSQDRGNTEAFF. In nucleotides, the CDR3 is TGCGCCAGCAGCCAAGATAGAGGGAACACTGAAGCTTTCTTT.